These 19 T cell receptor beta chains were all obtained from the same sample, sequenced in a study of cytomegalovirus exposure and HLA in healthy donors. Vbeta (60) and Jbeta (13) primers were used in the PCR. TCRdb's copy holds only in-frame clones and misses some; the assay was immunoSEQ multiplex PCR. The table shows some 200,000 clones, with approximately 84% occurring only once. Sequenced sample: PBMCs. The source is a female donor in good health and CMV-seronegative.

The genes are TRBV11-2 and TRBJ1-1; TRBD1 might be the D (6 bases). CDR1 is SGHAT, CDR2 FQNNGV, per germline. V was trimmed by 1 base and J by 7 bases, leaving 16 bases between them. This CDR3 comprises 15 residues. The CDR3 spells CASSLGVWGRGEAFF. The CDR3 DNA reads as TGTGCCAGCAGCTTAGGGGTTTGGGGGCGAGGTGAAGCTTTCTTT.

The chain joins TRBV27 to TRBJ1-5; 11 nucleotides align to TRBD1. The CDR3 extends over 15 amino acids. V was pared by 5 bases and J by 5 bases, with 5 bases of the junction left unmatched. CDR1 and CDR2 from the germline V gene are MNHEY and SMNVEV (reference sequence). The CDR3 region has the DNA TGTGCCAGCAGTGGGGGGACAGGGGGGTATCAGCCCCAGCATTTT. Translation: CASSGGTGGYQPQHF.

The chain links TRBV5-1 to TRBJ2-1, with TRBD2 matching over 10 bases. Germline CDR1 SGHRS, CDR2 YFSETQ. Germline trimming cut 0 bases from V and 4 bases from J; bases unmatched to any gene: 7. This CDR3 region has 17 residues. In nucleotides, the CDR3 is TGCGCCAGCAGCTTGGCTAGCGGGGGAGATTTTTACAATGAGCAGTTCTTC. Translated, it gives CASSLASGGDFYNEQFF.

This clone was counted between two and nine times. The chain links TRBV5-5 to TRBJ2-7; TRBD1 aligns across 8 bases. The V gene's germline CDR1 is SGHKS and CDR2 YYEKEE (reference sequence). This CDR3 region has 17 residues. V trimming: 0 bases; J trimming: 2 bases; junction bases outside the gene matches: 10. The CDR3 nucleotides read TGTGCCAGCAGCTTGGCTCGGTCAGGGGGCCGGACCTACGAGCAGTACTTC. Its translation: CASSLARSGGRTYEQYF.

The chain uses TRBV5-4 and TRBJ1-4, with a tentative D call TRBD1 (5 bases). Per germline, CDR1 SGHNT and CDR2 YYREEE (reference sequence). CDR3 size: 14 residues. Trimming shortened V by 5 bases and J by 7 bases, and 15 bases separated the two germline ends. CDR3 sequence: CASRNEGRSEKLFF. The CDR3 region has the DNA TGTGCCAGCAGGAACGAGGGGAGGAGTGAAAAACTGTTTTTT.

V and J are TRBV5-1 and TRBJ2-5; 12 nucleotides line up with TRBD2. From germline, CDR1 is SGHRS and CDR2 YFSETQ. This CDR3 is built from 14 residues. V was pared by 4 bases and J by 5 bases, with 3 bases of the junction left unmatched. CDR3 sequence reads: CASSRGTSGETQYF. DNA of the CDR3: TGCGCCAGCAGCCGCGGGACTAGCGGGGAGACCCAGTACTTC.

The chain recombines TRBV6-1 with TRBJ2-7; 13 bases map to TRBD2. The junction had 4 bases not matched to a gene; V was cut back by 0 bases and J by 5 bases. Germline assignment: CDR1 MNHNS and CDR2 SASEGT. The CDR3 spans 16 residues. In nucleotides, the CDR3 is TGTGCCAGCAGTGAAGCGGCAGGGACTAGCGGGAACGAGCAGTACTTC. Amino acid sequence: CASSEAAGTSGNEQYF.

This clone came up once. The CDR3 sequence: CASSSGLGANTGELFF. The CDR3 coding sequence is TGCGCCAGCAGCTCGGGACTAGGGGCGAACACCGGGGAGCTGTTTTTT. This chain links TRBV5-1 with TRBJ2-2, with 8 bases matching TRBD2. This CDR3 is 16 amino acids long. J lost 0 bases, V lost 3 bases, and 4 bases had no gene match. Per germline, CDR1 SGHRS and CDR2 YFSETQ. Full variable domain (missing parts from reference TRBV5-1 and TRBJ2-2): KAGVTQTPRYLIKTRGQQVTLSCSPISGHRSVSWYQQTPGQGLQFLFEYFSETQRNKGNFPGRFSGRQFSNSRSEMNVSTLELGDSALYLCASSSGLGANTGELFFGEGSRLTVL.

This chain joins TRBV7-8 and TRBJ2-1; weak D call: TRBD2 (5 bases). V lost 5 bases to trimming and J lost 5 bases, with 16 bases between them. Germline V gene sequence: CDR1 SGHVS, CDR2 FQNEAQ. The CDR3 loop spans 15 amino acids. The CDR3 reads CASSPGSSADNEQFF. The CDR3 bases are TGTGCCAGCAGCCCTGGTAGTAGCGCCGACAATGAGCAGTTCTTC.

The V call is TRBV4-2, the J call TRBJ2-5, with TRBD2 matching 11 bases. This CDR3 is built from 18 residues. Trimming cost V 0 bases and J 2 bases; bases outside gene matches: 8. CDR1 is LGHNA, CDR2 YNFKEQ, per germline. The chain's CDR3 is CASSQDEGLAGGQETQYF. The CDR3 nucleotides are TGTGCCAGCAGCCAAGATGAAGGACTAGCGGGTGGGCAAGAGACCCAGTACTTC.

This chain connects TRBV14 to TRBJ1-4, with 9 bases that match TRBD1. The junction had 14 bases not matched to a gene; V was cut back by 4 bases and J by 8 bases. The CDR3 totals 17 residues. Germline lookup yields CDR1 SGHDN and CDR2 FVKESK. The CDR3 loop is CASSLPPGGTGTEKLFF. In DNA form, the CDR3 reads TGTGCCAGCAGCCTCCCACCGGGGGGGACAGGGACCGAAAAACTGTTTTTT.

This clone was recorded once. V usage is TRBV5-1 and J usage is TRBJ1-4; a weak D match, TRBD1 (6 bases). The ends were cut back, 4 bases at V and 8 bases at J, with 15 bases in the middle. The CDR3 runs 14 residues. Germline V gene lookup returns CDR1 SGHRS and CDR2 YFSETQ. CDR3 amino acids: CASSTAGTSEKLFF. CDR3 nucleotides: TGCGCCAGCAGCACGGCCGGGACATCGGAAAAACTGTTTTTT.

This clone was counted between two and nine times. This sequence joins TRBV29-1 and TRBJ1-1; D perhaps matches TRBD1 (6 bases). Germline V gives CDR1 SQVTM, CDR2 ANQGSEA. The CDR3 sequence is 15 residues long. Trimming cost V 6 bases and J 0 bases, with 17 bases left between them. The CDR3 bases are TGCAGCGTCACCCCCTCGGGACACATGAACACTGAAGCTTTCTTT. Translation gives CSVTPSGHMNTEAFF.

This clone was picked up one time. The V and J genes are TRBV5-4 and TRBJ2-1; 13 positions agree with TRBD2. The CDR3 consists of 18 residues. After removal of 0 bases from V and 0 bases from J, the junction contained 3 bases not matched to a gene. Germline values: CDR1 SGHNT, CDR2 YYREEE (reference sequence). CDR3 region: CASSLGTSGSHSYNEQFF. CDR3 coding DNA: TGTGCCAGCAGCTTGGGGACTAGCGGGAGCCACTCCTACAATGAGCAGTTCTTC.

This chain connects TRBV18 to TRBJ2-1; 11 bases are shared with TRBD1. This CDR3 is 14 amino acids long. The ends lost 4 bases at V and 8 bases at J; junction bases unmatched: 4. The V gene's germline CDR1 is KGHSH and CDR2 LQKENI. The CDR3 DNA reads TGTGCCAGCTCACAGAGGACAGGGGGCGATGAGCAGTTCTTC. Translation: CASSQRTGGDEQFF.

CDR3 in DNA: TGTGCCAGCAGCGTAGGTCCTAGCGGGGTGGGCATTCAGTACTTC. It yields the protein CASSVGPSGVGIQYF. The rearrangement uses TRBV9 and TRBJ2-4; TRBD2 matches at 9 bases. V dropped 0 bases and J dropped 9; count of bases not matched to a gene: 7. CDR3 length equals 15 residues. CDR1 and CDR2 from the germline V gene are SGDLS and YYNGEE. Full variable domain (outside the CDR3, taken from reference TRBV9 and TRBJ2-4): DSGVTQTPKHLITATGQRVTLRCSPRSGDLSVYWYQQSLDQGLQFLIQYYNGEERAKGNILERFSAQQFPDLHSELNLSSLELGDSALYFCASSVGPSGVGIQYFGAGTRLSVL.

The chain uses TRBV18 and TRBJ2-5; 7 bases are shared with TRBD2. Germline lookup yields CDR1 KGHSH and CDR2 LQKENI. V shed 2 bases and J 4 bases; nucleotides not matched to a gene: 4. This CDR3 is built from 14 residues. The DNA for the CDR3 is TGTGCCAGCTCACCAGAGCCTAGCGGAGAGACCCAGTACTTC. Protein: CASSPEPSGETQYF.

A single count supports this clone. The genes are TRBV18 and TRBJ1-3, with D possibly TRBD1 on 6 matching bases. Germline V gene lookup returns CDR1 KGHSH and CDR2 LQKENI. V dropped 3 bases and J dropped 2 bases, with 11 bases sitting between them. This CDR3 comprises 15 residues. The CDR3 region has the DNA TGTGCCAGCTCACCGAGGGGGTCGGCTGGAAACACCATATATTTT. Amino acid sequence: CASSPRGSAGNTIYF.

This chain connects TRBV30 to TRBJ2-3; possibly TRBD1 for D (6 bases). The CDR3 spans 11 residues. V dropped 2 bases and J dropped 6 bases, with 6 bases sitting between them. The germline V gene encodes CDR1 GTSNPN and CDR2 SVGIG (reference sequence). This CDR3 reads CAWSQGDTQYF. CDR3 sequence (DNA): TGTGCCTGGAGTCAGGGGGATACGCAGTATTTT.